These 6 T cell receptor beta chains originate from one sample sequenced in a study of shared clonotypes between healthy human individuals. Repertoires were generated with immunoSEQ multiplex PCR, while TCRdb's copy carries only in-frame clones and drops some. In the table there are approximately 100,000 clones, around 68% of which are singletons. The sequencing sample was made of memory CD8+ T cells sorted from blood. As for subset: CD45RO+ cells pooled with CCR7-negative TemRA cells. Receptors were obtained from a woman between 25 and 40 years old in good health.

The rearrangement uses TRBV6-6 and TRBJ2-5; no firm D call. The CDR3 length is 15 residues. Germline CDR1 reads MNHNY; CDR2 reads SVGAGI (reference sequence). V was clipped by 1 base and J by 0 bases, with 9 bases between them. The CDR3 reads CASSYYRTNQETQYF. In DNA, the CDR3 is TGTGCCAGCAGTTACTATCGAACAAACCAAGAGACCCAGTACTTC.

This clone was recorded many times. This chain connects TRBV19 to TRBJ2-5; D gene ambiguous. This CDR3 is built from 17 residues. Germline CDR1 LNHDA, CDR2 SQIVND (reference sequence). V was trimmed by 1 base and J by 5 bases, leaving 20 bases between them. CDR3 amino acids: CASSIGAGLESAETQYF. The CDR3, as DNA: TGTGCCAGTAGTATAGGGGCCGGCTTAGAGTCTGCGGAGACCCAGTACTTC.

In this sample, this clone turned up many times. The J gene is TRBJ2-7, the V gene TRBV27, with 9 bases aligning to TRBD1. CDR3 length: 14 residues. The germline V gene has CDR1 MNHEY and CDR2 SMNVEV (reference sequence). V lost 7 bases and J lost 1; bases outside the gene matches: 5. The CDR3: CASTGGTGSYEQYF. As DNA, the CDR3 is TGTGCCAGCACTGGAGGGACAGGGTCCTACGAGCAGTACTTC.

The chain combines TRBV29-1 with TRBJ2-3; D call uncertain. V lost 4 bases, J lost 0 bases, and 20 bases lay in between. The CDR3 contains 17 residues. Germline V gene lookup returns CDR1 SQVTM and CDR2 ANQGSEA. The CDR3 DNA reads TGCAGCGTTGCTGGTCTTGTTGGGGATCCTAGCACAGATACGCAGTATTTT. It codes for CSVAGLVGDPSTDTQYF.

The rearrangement joins TRBV9 to TRBJ2-1, with a tentative D call TRBD1 (5 bases). This CDR3 is built from 15 residues. CDR1 and CDR2 (germline): SGDLS, YYNGEE. V was pared by 4 bases and J by 6 bases, with 17 bases between. CDR3 nucleotide sequence: TGTGCCAGCAGCACAGTAGATTGGCAGGGCAATGAGCAGTTCTTC. Its translation: CASSTVDWQGNEQFF.

This clone was seen only a few times. The rearrangement uses TRBV5-6 and TRBJ1-1, with a weak D call TRBD1 (5 bases). Germline V CDR1 and CDR2: SGHDT, YYEEEE. The germline V and J ends were trimmed by 0 bases and 0 bases, with 12 bases remaining between them. CDR3 length: 16 residues. The CDR3 region is CASSLEFGGLNTEAFF. CDR3 in DNA: TGTGCCAGCAGCTTGGAATTCGGGGGTTTGAACACTGAAGCTTTCTTT.